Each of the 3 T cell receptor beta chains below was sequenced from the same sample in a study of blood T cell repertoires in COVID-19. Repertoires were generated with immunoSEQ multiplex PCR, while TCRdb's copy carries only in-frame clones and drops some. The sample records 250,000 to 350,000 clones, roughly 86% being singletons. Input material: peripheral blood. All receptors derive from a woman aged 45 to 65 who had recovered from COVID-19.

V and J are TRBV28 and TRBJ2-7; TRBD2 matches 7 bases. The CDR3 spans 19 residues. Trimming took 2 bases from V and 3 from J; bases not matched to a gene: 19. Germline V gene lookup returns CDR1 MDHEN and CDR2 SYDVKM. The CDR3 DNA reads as TGTGCCAGCAGTTTACACCGAATTTCTCCCGGGAGGTGGTGCTACGAGCAGTACTTC. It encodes CASSLHRISPGRWCYEQYF.

The CDR3 region is CASSFLGGTFPDEQYF. The CDR3 region has the DNA TGTGCCAGCAGTTTTTTAGGCGGGACGTTCCCCGACGAGCAGTACTTC. This rearrangement joins TRBV6-5 to TRBJ2-7, with a weak D call TRBD2 (6 bases). Germline-derived CDR1 and CDR2 are MNHEY and SVGAGI. Deletions cut 4 bases from V and 5 bases from J, with 21 bases between. CDR3 size: 16 residues.

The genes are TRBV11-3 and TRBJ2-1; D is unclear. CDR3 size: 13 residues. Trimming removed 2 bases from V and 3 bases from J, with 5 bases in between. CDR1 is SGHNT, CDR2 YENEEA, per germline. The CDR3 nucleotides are TGTGCCAGCAGCTTATTCGTCTACAATGAGCAGTTCTTC. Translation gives CASSLFVYNEQFF.